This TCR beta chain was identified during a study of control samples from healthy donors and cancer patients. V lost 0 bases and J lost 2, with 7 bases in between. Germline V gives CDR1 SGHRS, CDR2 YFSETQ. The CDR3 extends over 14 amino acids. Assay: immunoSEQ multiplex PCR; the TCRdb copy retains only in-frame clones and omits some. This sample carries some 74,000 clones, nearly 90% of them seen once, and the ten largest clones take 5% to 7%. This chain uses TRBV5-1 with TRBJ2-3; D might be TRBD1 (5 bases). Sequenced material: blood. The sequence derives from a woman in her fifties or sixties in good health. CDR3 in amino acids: CASSLETVTDTQYF. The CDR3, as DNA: TGCGCCAGCAGCTTGGAGACAGTCACAGATACGCAGTATTTT.